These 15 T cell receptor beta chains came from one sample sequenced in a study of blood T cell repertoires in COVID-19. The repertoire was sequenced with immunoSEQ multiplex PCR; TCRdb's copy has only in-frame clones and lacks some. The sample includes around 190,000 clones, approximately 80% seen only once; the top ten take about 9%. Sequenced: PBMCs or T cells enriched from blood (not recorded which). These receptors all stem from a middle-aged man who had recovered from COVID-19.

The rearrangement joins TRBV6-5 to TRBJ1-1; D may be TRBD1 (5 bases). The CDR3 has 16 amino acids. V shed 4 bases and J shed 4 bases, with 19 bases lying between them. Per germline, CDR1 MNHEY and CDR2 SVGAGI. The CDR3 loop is CASSSKRGGLGTEAFF. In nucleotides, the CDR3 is TGTGCCAGCAGTTCAAAGCGTGGGGGGTTGGGCACTGAAGCTTTCTTT.

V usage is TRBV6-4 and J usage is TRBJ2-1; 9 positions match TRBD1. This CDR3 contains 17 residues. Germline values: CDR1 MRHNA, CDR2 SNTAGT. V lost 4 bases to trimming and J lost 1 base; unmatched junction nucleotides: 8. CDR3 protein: CASSGSTGTGSYNEQFF. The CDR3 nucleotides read TGTGCCAGCAGTGGTTCAACCGGGACAGGGTCCTACAATGAGCAGTTCTTC.

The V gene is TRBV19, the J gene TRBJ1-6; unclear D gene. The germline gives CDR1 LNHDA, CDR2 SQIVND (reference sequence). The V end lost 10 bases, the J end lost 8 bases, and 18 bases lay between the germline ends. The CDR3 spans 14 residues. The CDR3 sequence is CANTNPGKDSPLHF. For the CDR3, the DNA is TGTGCCAACACGAATCCGGGTAAGGATTCACCCCTCCACTTT.

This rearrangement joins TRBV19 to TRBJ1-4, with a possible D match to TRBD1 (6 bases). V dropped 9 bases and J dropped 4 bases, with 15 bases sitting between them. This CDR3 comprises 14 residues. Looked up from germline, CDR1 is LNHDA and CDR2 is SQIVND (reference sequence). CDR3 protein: CASNMDRLNEKLFF. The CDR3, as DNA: TGTGCCAGCAACATGGACAGACTTAATGAAAAACTGTTTTTT.

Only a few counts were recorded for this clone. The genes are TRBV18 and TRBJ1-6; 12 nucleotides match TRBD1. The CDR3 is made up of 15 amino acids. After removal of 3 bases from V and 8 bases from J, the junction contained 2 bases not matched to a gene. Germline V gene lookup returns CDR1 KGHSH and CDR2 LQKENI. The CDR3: CASSPGTGGYSPLHF. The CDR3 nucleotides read TGTGCCAGCTCACCCGGGACAGGGGGCTATTCACCCCTCCACTTT.

In DNA form, the CDR3 reads TGTGCCATCAAGGACAGGGCCTACGAGCAGTACTTC. Residues: CAIKDRAYEQYF. The J gene is TRBJ2-7, the V gene TRBV10-3, with 8 positions matching TRBD1. V gave up 7 bases and J gave up 2 bases; unmatched junction bases: 1. The CDR3 has 12 residues. Germline assignment: CDR1 ENHRY and CDR2 SYGVKD.

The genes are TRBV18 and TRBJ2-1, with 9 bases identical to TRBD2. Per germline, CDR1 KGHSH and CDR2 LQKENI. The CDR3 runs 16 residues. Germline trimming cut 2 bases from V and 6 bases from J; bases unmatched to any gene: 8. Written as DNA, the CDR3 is TGTGCCAGCTCACCAAGAGGCGGGAGGGCCGTCAATGAGCAGTTCTTC. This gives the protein CASSPRGGRAVNEQFF.

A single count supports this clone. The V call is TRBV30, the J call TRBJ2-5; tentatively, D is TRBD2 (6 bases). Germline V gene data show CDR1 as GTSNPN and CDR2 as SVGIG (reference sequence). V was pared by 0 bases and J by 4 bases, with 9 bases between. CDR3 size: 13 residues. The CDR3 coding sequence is TGTGCCTGGAGTGTACAACTAGCAGAGACCCAGTACTTC. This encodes CAWSVQLAETQYF.

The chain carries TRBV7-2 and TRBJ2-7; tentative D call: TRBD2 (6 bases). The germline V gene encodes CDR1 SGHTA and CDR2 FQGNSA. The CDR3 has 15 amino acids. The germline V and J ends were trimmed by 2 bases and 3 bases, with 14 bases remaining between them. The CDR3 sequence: CASSLQSGGGYEQYF. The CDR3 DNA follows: TGTGCCAGCAGCTTACAGTCCGGGGGAGGCTACGAGCAGTACTTC.

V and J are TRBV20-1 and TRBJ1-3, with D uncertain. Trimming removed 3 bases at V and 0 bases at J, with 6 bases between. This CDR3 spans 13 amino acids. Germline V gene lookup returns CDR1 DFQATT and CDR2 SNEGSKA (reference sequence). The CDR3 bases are TGCAGTGCTAGTTTTCGCTCTGGAAACACCATATATTTT. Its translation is CSASFRSGNTIYF.

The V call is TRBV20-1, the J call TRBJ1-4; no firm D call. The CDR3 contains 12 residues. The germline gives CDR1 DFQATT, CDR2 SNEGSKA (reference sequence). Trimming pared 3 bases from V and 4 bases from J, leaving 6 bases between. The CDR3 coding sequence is TGCAGTGCTAGTCCCAGTAATGAAAAACTGTTTTTT. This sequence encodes CSASPSNEKLFF.

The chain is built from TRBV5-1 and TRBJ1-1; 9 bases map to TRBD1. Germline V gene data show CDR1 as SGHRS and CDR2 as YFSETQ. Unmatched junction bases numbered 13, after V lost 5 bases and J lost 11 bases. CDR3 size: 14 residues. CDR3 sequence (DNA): TGCGCCAGCAGAGCGGGACAGGGCAGTGTTAATGCTTTCTTT. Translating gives CASRAGQGSVNAFF. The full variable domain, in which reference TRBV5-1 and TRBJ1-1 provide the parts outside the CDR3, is KAGVTQTPRYLIKTRGQQVTLSCSPISGHRSVSWYQQTPGQGLQFLFEYFSETQRNKGNFPGRFSGRQFSNSRSEMNVSTLELGDSALYLCASRAGQGSVNAFFGQGTRLTVV.

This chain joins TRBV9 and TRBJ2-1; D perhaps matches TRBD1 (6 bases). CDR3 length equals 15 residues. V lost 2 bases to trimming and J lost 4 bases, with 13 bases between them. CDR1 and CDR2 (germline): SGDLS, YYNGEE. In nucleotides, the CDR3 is TGTGCCAGCAGCGTGAGACAGGCCCTTTACAATGAGCAGTTCTTC. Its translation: CASSVRQALYNEQFF.

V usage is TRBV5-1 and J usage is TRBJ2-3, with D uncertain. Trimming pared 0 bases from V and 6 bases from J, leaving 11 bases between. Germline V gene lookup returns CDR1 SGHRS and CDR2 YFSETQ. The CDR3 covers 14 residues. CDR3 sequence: CASSLDHHIDTQYF. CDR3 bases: TGCGCCAGCAGCTTGGACCACCACATTGATACGCAGTATTTT.

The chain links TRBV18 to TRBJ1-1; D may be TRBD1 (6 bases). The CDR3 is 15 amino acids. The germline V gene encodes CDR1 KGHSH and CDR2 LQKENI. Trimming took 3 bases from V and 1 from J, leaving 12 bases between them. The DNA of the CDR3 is TGTGCCAGCTCACCCACAGGGCTAGGGAACACTGAAGCTTTCTTT. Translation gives CASSPTGLGNTEAFF.